The source of this TCR beta chain is a study of blood T cell repertoires in COVID-19. Study-level information: There were acute and convalescent COVID-19 samples, and they came from the United States, Italy and Spain. From T cells, B-cell-depleted T cells, or PBMCs came the material, which was cDNA or gDNA.

In the original processing: The authors estimated nucleated cell counts from reference gene primer amplification. Some clones are missing from TCRdb's copy, which holds only in-frame ones; the method was immunoSEQ multiplex PCR. For V, J and clone size, that table is used; D and trimming come from the DNA. The sample contains some 370,000 clones, more than 70% of which appear only once. Germline CDR1 SQVTM, CDR2 ANQGSEA. The CDR3 runs to 13 residues. V gene TRBV29-1 combines with J gene TRBJ2-3; TRBD1 aligns across 8 bases. The specimen was peripheral blood. The sequence was collected from a woman aged 25 to 39 with COVID-19, enrolled during active disease. The CDR3 here is CISWDRSTDTQYF. The CDR3 region has the DNA TGCATCTCGTGGGACAGGAGCACAGATACGCAGTATTTT.